Presented here are 18 T cell receptor beta chains from one specimen sequenced in a study of T cells in Graves' hyperthyroidism and ophthalmopathy. RNA transcripts provided the source from which TCR beta CDR3 regions were amplified. TCR CDR3 underwent first-round RT-PCR with the HTBI primer set. In TCRdb, the multiplex PCR reads were re-called with MiXCR into one record per CDR3 protein. The sample records about 610,000 distinct CDR3 sequences, roughly 15% being singletons. Specimen: blood. The receptor source for this set is a woman aged 40 to 55 with Graves' ophthalmopathy.

Many counts were recorded for this clonotype. At one of its ends the junction is not consistent with the germline gene, which may arise from a read error. The rearrangement uses TRBV7-7 and TRBJ2-5, with 10 bases aligning to TRBD2. Germline V gene data show CDR1 as SSHAT and CDR2 as FNYEAQ (reference sequence). This CDR3 has 16 amino acids. The CDR3 region is CASSLGASGGQETQYF. CDR3 DNA: TGTGCTAGCAGCTTAGGGGCTAGCGGGGGACAAGAGACCCAGTACTTC.

This clonotype showed up many times. The V and J genes are TRBV3-1 and TRBJ2-1; 9 bases fit TRBD2. This CDR3 spans 16 amino acids. V was clipped by 3 bases and J by 4 bases; unmatched bases: 7. Germline V gene sequence: CDR1 LGHDT, CDR2 YNNKEL (reference sequence). The CDR3 reads CASSQGASGAYNEQFF. CDR3 nucleotides: TGTGCCAGCAGCCAGGGGGCTAGCGGGGCTTACAATGAGCAGTTCTTC.

The CDR3 DNA is TGTGCCAGCAGTGAAGCGCGACAGGGGGGAGGCTACACCTTC. It translates to CASSEARQGGGYTF. The gene calls are TRBV2 and TRBJ1-2; 9 bases agree with TRBD1. V shed 0 bases and J 8 bases; nucleotides not matched to a gene: 4. Germline-derived CDR1 and CDR2 are SNHLY and FYNNEI. The CDR3 spans 14 residues.

At least ten counts were recorded for this clonotype. The gene calls are TRBV12-3 or TRBV12-4 and TRBJ2-5, with TRBD1 matching 10 bases. Losses at the gene ends were 5 bases for V and 5 bases for J; bases not matched to a gene: 8. This CDR3 has 15 residues. The CDR3 protein is CASSMRTGGVETQYF. The CDR3 DNA sequence: TGTGCCAGCAGTATGAGGACAGGGGGTGTCGAGACCCAGTACTTC.

As concerns this clonotype: This may arise from a read error, as a much more abundant clone is one base away. V is TRBV6-5 and J is TRBJ2-7, with 9 positions matching TRBD2. Trimming took 4 bases from V and 5 from J; bases not matched to a gene: 9. This CDR3 region has 15 residues. Germline CDR1 MNHEY, CDR2 SVGAGI. DNA of the CDR3: TGTGCCAGCAGTTGCGGGCGGGGGGGCAGTGACGAGCAGTACTTC. It specifies CASSCGRGGSDEQYF.

This clonotype came up many times. The chain carries TRBV12-3 or TRBV12-4 and TRBJ2-2; D tentatively fits TRBD1 or TRBD2 (5 bases each). The V gene lost 3 bases and the J gene lost 6 bases, with 14 bases spanning the gap. CDR3 size: 15 residues. The CDR3: CASSFSSGDAGELFF. The CDR3, as DNA: TGTGCCAGCAGTTTCTCATCTGGGGACGCCGGGGAGCTGTTTTTT.

This clonotype was recorded many times. The chain carries TRBV28 and TRBJ2-7, with no clear D. Trimming stripped 7 bases from V and 3 bases from J, with 4 bases between. Germline V gene sequence: CDR1 MDHEN, CDR2 SYDVKM. This CDR3 has 10 residues. DNA of the CDR3: TGTGCCAGCAAGGGCTACGAGCAGTACTTC. Residues: CASKGYEQYF. Together with reference TRBV28 and TRBJ2-7, the CDR3 gives the full variable domain: DVKVTQSSRYLVKRTGEKVFLECVQDMDHENMFWYRQDPGLGLRLIYFSYDVKMKEKGDIPEGYSVSREKKERFSLILESASTNQTSMYLCASKGYEQYFGPGTRLTVT.

This chain connects TRBV6-4 to TRBJ2-2, with D unclear. CDR1 and CDR2 (germline): MRHNA, SNTAGT. V was shortened by 4 bases and J by 11 bases, with 8 bases between the two germline ends. This CDR3 spans 11 amino acids. In DNA, the CDR3 is TGTGCCAGCAGTGGGCGGCTAGAGCTGTTTTTT. Residues: CASSGRLELFF.

This clonotype was picked up many times. The chain has TRBV11-2 and TRBJ2-1; 14 bases match TRBD2. Germline lookup yields CDR1 SGHAT and CDR2 FQNNGV. The ends lost 3 bases at V and 7 bases at J; junction bases unmatched: 5. There are 16 residues in the CDR3. The CDR3 here is CASSLGTSGSRNEQFF. CDR3 nucleotides: TGTGCCAGCAGCTTGGGGACTAGCGGGAGTAGGAATGAGCAGTTCTTC.

This clonotype has a count of ten or more. The chain carries TRBV11-2 and TRBJ2-7; unclear D gene. The CDR3 has 12 amino acids. Germline CDR1 SGHAT, CDR2 FQNNGV. V was clipped by 8 bases and J by 1 base, with 9 bases between them. The CDR3 DNA follows: TGTGCCAGCCTCGGGCGATCCTACGAGCAGTACTTC. Amino acids: CASLGRSYEQYF. The entire variable domain, with the rest obtained from reference TRBV11-2 and TRBJ2-7, is as follows: EAGVAQSPRYKIIEKRQSVAFWCNPISGHATLYWYQQILGQGPKLLIQFQNNGVVDDSQLPKDRFSAERLKGVDSTLKIQPAKLEDSAVYLCASLGRSYEQYFGPGTRLTVT.

The table lists this clonotype with many counts. CDR3 residues: CASSPDPGGMATGELFF. The CDR3, as DNA: TGTGCCAGCAGCCCGGATCCGGGTGGAATGGCCACCGGGGAGCTGTTTTTT. The chain carries TRBV6-1 and TRBJ2-2; no definite D call. The CDR3 totals 17 residues. CDR1 and CDR2 from the germline V gene are MNHNS and SASEGT. Trimming took 6 bases from V and 4 from J, leaving 21 bases between them.

The chain is built from TRBV2 and TRBJ2-5; D possibly uses TRBD1 or TRBD2 (5 bases each). Germline V gene lookup returns CDR1 SNHLY and CDR2 FYNNEI. V shed 3 bases and J shed 6 bases, with 14 bases lying between them. The CDR3 length is 14 residues. CDR3: CASSDSGPAKTQYF. The CDR3 DNA reads TGTGCCAGCAGTGACTCGGGACCAGCGAAGACCCAGTACTTC.

This clonotype has only one observation. The chain joins TRBV3-1 to TRBJ2-5; D remains ambiguous. The CDR3 has 15 residues. Trimming shortened V by 4 bases and J by 1 base, and 13 bases separated the two germline ends. The germline CDR1 and CDR2 sequences are LGHDT and YNNKEL (reference sequence). The CDR3 DNA is TGTGCCAGCAGCCGAGAAAGGGCCGGCCAAGAGACCCAGTACTTC. Translating gives CASSRERAGQETQYF.

This clonotype was recorded at least ten times. The chain is built from TRBV20-1 and TRBJ2-5, with D possibly matching TRBD1 (5 bases). CDR3 length: 14 residues. CDR1 DFQATT and CDR2 SNEGSKA come from the germline V gene (reference sequence). With 0 bases removed from V and 5 bases from J, the gap between germline ends came to 13 bases. DNA for the CDR3: TGCAGTGCTAGAGACAGGGTTTTGTTCGAGACCCAGTACTTC. This translates into CSARDRVLFETQYF.

This clonotype came up a few times. The V and J genes are TRBV6-1 and TRBJ2-3, with a weak D call TRBD2 (5 bases). CDR1 is MNHNS, CDR2 SASEGT, per germline. Deletions cut 5 bases from V and 4 bases from J, with 16 bases between. The CDR3 loop spans 15 amino acids. The CDR3 here is CASSKGLLGPDTQYF. For the CDR3, the DNA is TGTGCCAGCAGTAAAGGACTTCTAGGGCCAGATACGCAGTATTTT.

The genes are TRBV20-1 and TRBJ2-1; D is possibly TRBD2 (5 bases). The length of the CDR3 is 12 residues. CDR1 is DFQATT and CDR2 is SNEGSKA in the germline V gene (reference sequence). The V end was cut by 1 base, the J end by 6 bases, with 7 bases between. The CDR3: CSARAGSNEQFF. DNA of the CDR3: TGCAGTGCTAGAGCGGGGTCCAATGAGCAGTTCTTC.

This clonotype was detected many times. The chain carries TRBV28 and TRBJ2-3, with D unclear. The ends were cut back, 5 bases at V and 7 bases at J, with 13 bases in the middle. CDR1 and CDR2 (germline): MDHEN, SYDVKM. The CDR3 consists of 13 residues. CDR3 sequence (DNA): TGTGCCAGCAGTCCCTCTCCCCCCCATACGCAGTATTTT. Translated, it gives CASSPSPPHTQYF.

The chain uses TRBV11-2 and TRBJ2-1; perhaps TRBD2 as D (5 bases). V was pared by 5 bases and J by 8 bases, with 19 bases between. The CDR3 has 15 residues. CDR1 is SGHAT and CDR2 is FQNNGV in the germline V gene. Written as DNA, the CDR3 is TGTGCCAGCAGCCCAGCCATACTAGTAATAGATGAGCAGTTCTTC. This sequence encodes CASSPAILVIDEQFF. Together with reference TRBV11-2 and TRBJ2-1, the CDR3 gives the full variable domain: EAGVAQSPRYKIIEKRQSVAFWCNPISGHATLYWYQQILGQGPKLLIQFQNNGVVDDSQLPKDRFSAERLKGVDSTLKIQPAKLEDSAVYLCASSPAILVIDEQFFGPGTRLTVL.